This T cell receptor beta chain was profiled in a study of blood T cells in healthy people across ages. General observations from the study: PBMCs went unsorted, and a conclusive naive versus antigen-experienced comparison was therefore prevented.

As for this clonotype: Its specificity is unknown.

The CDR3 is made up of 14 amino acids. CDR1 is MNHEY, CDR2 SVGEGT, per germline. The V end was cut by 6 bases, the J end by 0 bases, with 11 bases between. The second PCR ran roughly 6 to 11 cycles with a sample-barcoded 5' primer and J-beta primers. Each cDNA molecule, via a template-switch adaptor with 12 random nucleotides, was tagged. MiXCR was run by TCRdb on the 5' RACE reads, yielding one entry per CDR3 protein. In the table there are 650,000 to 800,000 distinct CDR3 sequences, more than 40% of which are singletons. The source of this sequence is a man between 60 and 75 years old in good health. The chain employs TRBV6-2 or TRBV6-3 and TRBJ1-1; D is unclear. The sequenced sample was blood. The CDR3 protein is CASSLQSLNTEAFF. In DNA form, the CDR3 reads TGTGCCAGCAGCCTACAGAGCCTGAACACTGAAGCTTTCTTT.